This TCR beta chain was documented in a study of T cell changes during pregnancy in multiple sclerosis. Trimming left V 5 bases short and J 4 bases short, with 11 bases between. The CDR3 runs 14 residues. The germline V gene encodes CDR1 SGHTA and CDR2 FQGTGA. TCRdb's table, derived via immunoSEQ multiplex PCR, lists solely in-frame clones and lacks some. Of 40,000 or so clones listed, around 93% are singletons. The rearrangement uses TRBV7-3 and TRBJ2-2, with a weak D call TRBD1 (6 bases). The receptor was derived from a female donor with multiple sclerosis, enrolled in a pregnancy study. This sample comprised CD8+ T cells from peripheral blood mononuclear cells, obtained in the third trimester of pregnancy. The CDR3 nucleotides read TGTGCCAGCAGCCAAACAGGGTTCACCGGGGAGCTGTTTTTT. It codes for CASSQTGFTGELFF.